This entry concerns a single TCR beta chain. The source of the sample is a study of cytomegalovirus exposure and HLA in healthy donors. The overall study: Earlier, almost 120 million unique TCR beta sequences were recovered from about 200 million T cells by an analysis.

The PCR was carried out with 60 Vbeta primers and 13 Jbeta primers. The table came from immunoSEQ multiplex PCR; TCRdb's copy has only in-frame clones and leaves some out. The table lists roughly 100,000 clones, about 71% of them singletons, with around 3.3% in the top ten. The sequenced sample was PBMCs. The receptor comes from a woman in her fifties or sixties in good health and CMV-seronegative.

The CDR3 is CATSRARGKSDQYF. CDR3 nucleotides: TGTGCCACCAGCAGAGCACGCGGTAAGAGTGACCAGTACTTC. The genes are TRBV15 and TRBJ2-5; D is unresolved. CDR1 is LNHNV, CDR2 YYDKDF, per germline (reference sequence). The CDR3 totals 14 residues. V lost 1 base to trimming and J lost 10 bases, with 16 bases between them.